This T cell receptor beta chain is drawn from a study of cytomegalovirus exposure and HLA in healthy donors. This table comes from immunoSEQ multiplex PCR, and its TCRdb copy is limited to in-frame clones, with some not included. The table records 120,000 or so clones, around 95% of them present only once. Germline V gene lookup returns CDR1 SEHNR and CDR2 FQNEAQ (reference sequence). This CDR3 spans 14 amino acids. V dropped 2 bases and J dropped 7 bases, with 15 bases sitting between them. Sample: PBMCs. The J gene is TRBJ2-7, the V gene TRBV7-9; perhaps TRBD2 as D (6 bases). The clonotype originates from a young man in good health and CMV-seronegative. CDR3 residues: CASSLMAGLFEQYF. CDR3 DNA sequence: TGTGCCAGCAGCTTAATGGCGGGGCTGTTTGAGCAGTACTTC.